This T cell receptor beta chain was captured in a study of T cell responses to AZD1222 COVID-19 vaccine. This CDR3 region has 13 residues. The germline V gene has CDR1 SGHTS and CDR2 YDEGEE. V was shortened by 1 base and J by 4 bases, with 8 bases between the two germline ends. Profiled with immunoSEQ multiplex PCR; TCRdb holds only in-frame clones, not every one. The data contain about 130,000 clones, roughly nine tenths of them singletons. The chain has TRBV5-8 and TRBJ1-2; the D is unclear. This specimen was peripheral blood, taken on day 0 of AZD1222 vaccination. This TCR was recovered from an adult in good health. The CDR3 loop is CASSLKGVYGYTF. CDR3 bases: TGTGCCAGCAGCTTGAAAGGAGTCTATGGCTACACCTTC. The full variable domain, completed using reference TRBV5-8 and TRBJ1-2, is EAGVTQSPTHLIKTRGQQATLRCSPISGHTSVYWYQQALGLGLQFLLWYDEGEERNRGNFPPRFSGRQFPNYSSELNVNALELEDSALYLCASSLKGVYGYTFGSGTRLTVV.